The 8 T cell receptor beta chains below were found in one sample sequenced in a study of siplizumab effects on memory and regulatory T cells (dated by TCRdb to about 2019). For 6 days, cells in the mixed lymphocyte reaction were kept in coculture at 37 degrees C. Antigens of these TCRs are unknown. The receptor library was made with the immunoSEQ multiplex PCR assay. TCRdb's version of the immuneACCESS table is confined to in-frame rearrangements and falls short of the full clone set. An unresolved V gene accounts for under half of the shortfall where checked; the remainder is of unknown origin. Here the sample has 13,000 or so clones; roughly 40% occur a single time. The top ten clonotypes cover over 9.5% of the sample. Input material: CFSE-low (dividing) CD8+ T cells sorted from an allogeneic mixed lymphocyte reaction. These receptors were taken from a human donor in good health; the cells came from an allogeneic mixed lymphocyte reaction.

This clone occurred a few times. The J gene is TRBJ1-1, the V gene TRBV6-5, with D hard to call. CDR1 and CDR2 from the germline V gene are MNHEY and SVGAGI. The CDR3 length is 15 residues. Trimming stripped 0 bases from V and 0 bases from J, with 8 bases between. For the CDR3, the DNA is TGTGCCAGCAGTTACTCTCCAAGCATGAACACTGAAGCTTTCTTT. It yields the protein CASSYSPSMNTEAFF.

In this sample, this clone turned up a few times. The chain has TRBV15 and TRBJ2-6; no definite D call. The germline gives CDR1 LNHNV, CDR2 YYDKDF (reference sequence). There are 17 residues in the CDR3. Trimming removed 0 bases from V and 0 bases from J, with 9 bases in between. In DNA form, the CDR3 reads TGTGCCACCAGCAGAGATCTTCCAGTCTCTGGGGCCAACGTCCTGACTTTC. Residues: CATSRDLPVSGANVLTF.

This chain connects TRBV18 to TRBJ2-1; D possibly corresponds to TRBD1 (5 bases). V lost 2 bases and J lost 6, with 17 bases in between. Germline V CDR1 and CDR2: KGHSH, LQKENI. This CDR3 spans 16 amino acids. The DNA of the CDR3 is TGTGCCAGCTCACCAGATGGCAGGGTGAGGCCCAATGAGCAGTTCTTC. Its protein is CASSPDGRVRPNEQFF.

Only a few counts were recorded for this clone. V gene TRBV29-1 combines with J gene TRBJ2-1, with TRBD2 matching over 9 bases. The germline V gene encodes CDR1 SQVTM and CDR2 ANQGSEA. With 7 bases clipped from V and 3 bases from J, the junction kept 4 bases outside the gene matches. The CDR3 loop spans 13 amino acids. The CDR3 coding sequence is TGCAGCGATAGGACTAGCGACTACAATGAGCAGTTCTTC. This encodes CSDRTSDYNEQFF.

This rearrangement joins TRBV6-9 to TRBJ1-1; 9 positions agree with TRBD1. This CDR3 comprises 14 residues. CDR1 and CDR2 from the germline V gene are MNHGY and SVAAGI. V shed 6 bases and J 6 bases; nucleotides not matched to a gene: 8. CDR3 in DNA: TGTGCCAGCAGGGAGACAGGGGGATCGCCTGAAGCTTTCTTT. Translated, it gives CASRETGGSPEAFF.

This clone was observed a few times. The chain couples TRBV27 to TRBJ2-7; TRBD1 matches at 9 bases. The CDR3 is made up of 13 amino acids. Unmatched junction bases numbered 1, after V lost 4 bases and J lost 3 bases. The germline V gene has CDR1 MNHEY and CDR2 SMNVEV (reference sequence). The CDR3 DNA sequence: TGTGCCAGCAGTTGGGGACAGGGCTACGAGCAGTACTTC. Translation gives CASSWGQGYEQYF.

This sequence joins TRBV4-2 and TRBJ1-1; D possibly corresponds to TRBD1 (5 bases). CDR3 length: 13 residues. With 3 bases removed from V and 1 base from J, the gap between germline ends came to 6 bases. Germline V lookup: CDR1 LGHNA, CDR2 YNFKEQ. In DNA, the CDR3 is TGTGCCAGCAGCCAGGGGACGAACACTGAAGCTTTCTTT. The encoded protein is CASSQGTNTEAFF.

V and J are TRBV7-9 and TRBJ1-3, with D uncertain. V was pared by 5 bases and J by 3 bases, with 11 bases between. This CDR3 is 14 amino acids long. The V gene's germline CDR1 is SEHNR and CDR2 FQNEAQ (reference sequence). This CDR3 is CASSPPTHGNTIYF. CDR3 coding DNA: TGTGCCAGCAGCCCACCTACACATGGAAACACCATATATTTT.